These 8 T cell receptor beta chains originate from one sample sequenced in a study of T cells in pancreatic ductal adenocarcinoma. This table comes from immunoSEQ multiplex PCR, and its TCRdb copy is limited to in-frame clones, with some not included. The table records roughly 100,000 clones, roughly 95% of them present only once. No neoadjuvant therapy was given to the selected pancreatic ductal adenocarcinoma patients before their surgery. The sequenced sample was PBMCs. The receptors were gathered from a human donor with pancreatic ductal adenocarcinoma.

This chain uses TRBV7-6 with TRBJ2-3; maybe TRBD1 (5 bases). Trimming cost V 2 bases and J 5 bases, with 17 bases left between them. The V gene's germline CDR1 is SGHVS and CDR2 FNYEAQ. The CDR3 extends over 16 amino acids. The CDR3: CASSLIARASVDTQYF. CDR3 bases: TGTGCCAGCAGCTTAATAGCCAGGGCCTCTGTAGATACGCAGTATTTT.

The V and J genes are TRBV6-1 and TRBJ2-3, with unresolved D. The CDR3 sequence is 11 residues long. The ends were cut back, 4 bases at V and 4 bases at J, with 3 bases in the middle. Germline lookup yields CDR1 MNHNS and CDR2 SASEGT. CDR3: CASSVADTQYF. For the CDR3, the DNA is TGTGCCAGCAGTGTAGCAGATACGCAGTATTTT.

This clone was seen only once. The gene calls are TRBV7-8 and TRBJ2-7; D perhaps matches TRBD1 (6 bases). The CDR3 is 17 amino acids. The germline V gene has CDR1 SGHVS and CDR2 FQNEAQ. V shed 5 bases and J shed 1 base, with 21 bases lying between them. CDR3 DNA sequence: TGTGCCAGCAGCGTCACACATGGGGGCGTCCGTTCCTACGAGCAGTACTTC. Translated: CASSVTHGGVRSYEQYF. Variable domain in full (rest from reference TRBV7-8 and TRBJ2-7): GAGVSQSPRYKVAKRGQDVALRCDPISGHVSLFWYQQALGQGPEFLTYFQNEAQLDKSGLPSDRFFAERPEGSVSTLKIQRTQQEDSAVYLCASSVTHGGVRSYEQYFGPGTRLTVT.

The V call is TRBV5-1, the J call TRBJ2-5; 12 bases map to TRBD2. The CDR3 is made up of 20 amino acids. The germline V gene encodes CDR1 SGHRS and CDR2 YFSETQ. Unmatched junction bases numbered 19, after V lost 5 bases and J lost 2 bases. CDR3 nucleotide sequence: TGCGCCAGCAGAGTACAGGGGTACGGTGGACTAGCGGGACCGCAAGAGACCCAGTACTTC. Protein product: CASRVQGYGGLAGPQETQYF.

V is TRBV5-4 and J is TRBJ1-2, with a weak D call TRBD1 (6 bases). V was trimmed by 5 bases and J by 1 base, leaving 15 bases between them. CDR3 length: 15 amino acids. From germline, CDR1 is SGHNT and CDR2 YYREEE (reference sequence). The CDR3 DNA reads TGTGCCAGCAGTTCTGGACAGCCTATTAACTATGGCTACACCTTC. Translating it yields CASSSGQPINYGYTF.

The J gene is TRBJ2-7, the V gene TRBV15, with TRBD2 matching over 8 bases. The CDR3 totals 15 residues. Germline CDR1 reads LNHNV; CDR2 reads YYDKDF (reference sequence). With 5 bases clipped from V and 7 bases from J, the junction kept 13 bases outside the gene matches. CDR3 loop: CATSPLAGKAWEQYF. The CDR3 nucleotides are TGTGCCACCAGCCCTCTAGCGGGTAAGGCCTGGGAGCAGTACTTC.

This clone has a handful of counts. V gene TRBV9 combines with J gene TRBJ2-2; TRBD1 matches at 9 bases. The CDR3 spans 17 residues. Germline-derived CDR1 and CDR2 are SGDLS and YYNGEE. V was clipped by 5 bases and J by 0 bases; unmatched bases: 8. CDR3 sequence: CASSDPGQGTNTGELFF. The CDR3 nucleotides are TGTGCCAGCAGTGATCCGGGACAGGGCACGAACACCGGGGAGCTGTTTTTT.

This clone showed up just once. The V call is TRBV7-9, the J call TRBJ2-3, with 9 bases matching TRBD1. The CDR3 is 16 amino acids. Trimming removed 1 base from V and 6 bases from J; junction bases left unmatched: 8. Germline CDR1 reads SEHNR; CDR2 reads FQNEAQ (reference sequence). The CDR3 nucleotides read TGTGCCAGCAGCTTAGAGGGACAGGGTCGGACGGATACGCAGTATTTT. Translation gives CASSLEGQGRTDTQYF.